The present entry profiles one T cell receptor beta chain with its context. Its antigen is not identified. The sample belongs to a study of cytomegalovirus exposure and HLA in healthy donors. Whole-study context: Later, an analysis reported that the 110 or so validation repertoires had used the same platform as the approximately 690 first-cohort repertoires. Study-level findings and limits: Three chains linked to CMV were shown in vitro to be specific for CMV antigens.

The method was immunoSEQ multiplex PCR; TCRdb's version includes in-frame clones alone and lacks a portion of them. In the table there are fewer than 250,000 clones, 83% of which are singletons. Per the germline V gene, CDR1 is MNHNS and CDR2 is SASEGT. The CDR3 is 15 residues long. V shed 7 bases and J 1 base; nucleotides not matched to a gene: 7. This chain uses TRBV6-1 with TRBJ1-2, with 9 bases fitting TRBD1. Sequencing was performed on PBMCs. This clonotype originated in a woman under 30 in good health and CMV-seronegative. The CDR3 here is CASTTGGEDNYGYTF. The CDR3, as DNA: TGTGCCAGCACCACAGGGGGCGAGGATAACTATGGCTACACCTTC.